Listed here is a single T cell receptor (beta chain). CDR1 MDHEN and CDR2 SYDVKM come from the germline V gene. The V segment lost 10 bases and the J segment 7 bases; nucleotides outside the gene matches: 15. This CDR3 has 14 amino acids. Using unique molecular identifiers, the investigators prepared the TCRbeta library. Each CDR3 protein is one row after TCRdb ran MiXCR on the PCR reads. The sample includes a few hundred thousand distinct CDR3 sequences, approximately 12% of them seen just once. The data were obtained in a study of T-cell reconstitution after alpha-beta-depleted transplantation in children.

The sample here was PBMCs from the stem cell graft donor, taken from the stem cell graft. This chain connects TRBV28 to TRBJ2-5, with 7 bases identical to TRBD1. This TCR came from a human donor who donated a stem cell graft to a child with combined immunodeficiency. CDR3 coding DNA: TGTGCCACCGAAGGGACAGTCAGAAGATGGACCCAGTACTTC. It codes for CATEGTVRRWTQYF.